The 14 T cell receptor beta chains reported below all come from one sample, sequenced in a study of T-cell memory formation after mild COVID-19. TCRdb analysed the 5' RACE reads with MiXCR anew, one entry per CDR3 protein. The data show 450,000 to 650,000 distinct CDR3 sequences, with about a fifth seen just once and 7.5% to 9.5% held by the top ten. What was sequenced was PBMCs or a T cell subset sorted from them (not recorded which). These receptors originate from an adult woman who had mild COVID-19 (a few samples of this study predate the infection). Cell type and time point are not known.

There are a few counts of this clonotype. This CDR3 reads CSASVGTGSRGEQFF. CDR3 sequence (DNA): TGCAGTGCTAGCGTCGGGACAGGGTCGCGCGGTGAGCAGTTCTTC. This chain joins TRBV20-1 and TRBJ2-1; 9 bases map to TRBD1. CDR1 and CDR2 (germline): DFQATT, SNEGSKA (reference sequence). This CDR3 has 15 residues. After removal of 3 bases from V and 9 bases from J, the junction contained 12 bases not matched to a gene.

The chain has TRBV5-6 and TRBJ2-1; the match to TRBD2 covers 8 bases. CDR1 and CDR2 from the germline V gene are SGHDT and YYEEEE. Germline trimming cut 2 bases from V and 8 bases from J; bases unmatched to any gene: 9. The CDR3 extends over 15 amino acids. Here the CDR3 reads CASSFVASGPHEQFF. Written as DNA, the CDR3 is TGTGCCAGCAGCTTTGTGGCTAGCGGGCCTCATGAGCAGTTCTTC.

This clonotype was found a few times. CDR3 sequence (DNA): TGTGCCAGCAGCTTAATCCAGGTCAATGAGCAGTTCTTC. Protein product: CASSLIQVNEQFF. The V and J genes are TRBV7-9 and TRBJ2-1; unclear D gene. The CDR3 loop spans 13 amino acids. Germline V gene data show CDR1 as SEHNR and CDR2 as FQNEAQ (reference sequence). V lost 2 bases and J 6 bases, leaving 8 bases between the germline ends.

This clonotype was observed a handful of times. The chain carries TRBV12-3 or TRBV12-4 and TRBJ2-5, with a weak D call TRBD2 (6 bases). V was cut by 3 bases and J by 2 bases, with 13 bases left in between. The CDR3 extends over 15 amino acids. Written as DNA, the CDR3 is TGTGCCAGCAGTTTTTTTGGCGGGGAGCAAGAGACCCAGTACTTC. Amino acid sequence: CASSFFGGEQETQYF.

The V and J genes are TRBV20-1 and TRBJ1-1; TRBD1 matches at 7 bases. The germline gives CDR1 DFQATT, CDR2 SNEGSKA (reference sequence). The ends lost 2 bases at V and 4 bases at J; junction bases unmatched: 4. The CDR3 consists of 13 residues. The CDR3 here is CSARRRQGTEAFF. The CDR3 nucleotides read TGCAGTGCTAGAAGAAGACAGGGCACTGAAGCTTTCTTT.

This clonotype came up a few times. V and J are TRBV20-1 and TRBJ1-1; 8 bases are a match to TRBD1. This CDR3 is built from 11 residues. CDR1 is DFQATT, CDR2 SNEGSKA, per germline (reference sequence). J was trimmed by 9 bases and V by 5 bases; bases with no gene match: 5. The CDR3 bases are TGCAGTGCTCTGCAGGGGGCGAAAGCTTTCTTT. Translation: CSALQGAKAFF.

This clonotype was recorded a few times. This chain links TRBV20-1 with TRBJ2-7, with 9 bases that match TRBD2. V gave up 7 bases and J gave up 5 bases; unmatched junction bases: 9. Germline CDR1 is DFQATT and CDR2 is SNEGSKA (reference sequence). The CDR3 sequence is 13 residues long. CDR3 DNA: TGCAGTGATAGCGGGAGTAATCTCCACGAGCAGTACTTC. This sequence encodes CSDSGSNLHEQYF.

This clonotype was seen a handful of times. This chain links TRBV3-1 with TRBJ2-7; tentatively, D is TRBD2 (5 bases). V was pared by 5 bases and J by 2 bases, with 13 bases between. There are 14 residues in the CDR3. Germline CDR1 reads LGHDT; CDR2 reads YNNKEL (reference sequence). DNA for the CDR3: TGTGCCAGCAGCAAGAACCCCGGGACCTACGAGCAGTACTTC. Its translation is CASSKNPGTYEQYF.

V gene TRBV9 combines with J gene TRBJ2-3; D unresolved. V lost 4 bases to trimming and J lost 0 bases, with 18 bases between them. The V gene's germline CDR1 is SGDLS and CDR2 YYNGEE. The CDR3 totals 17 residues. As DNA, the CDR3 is TGTGCCAGCAGCTCCCTAGACAACCTCTTTAGCACAGATACGCAGTATTTT. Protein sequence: CASSSLDNLFSTDTQYF.

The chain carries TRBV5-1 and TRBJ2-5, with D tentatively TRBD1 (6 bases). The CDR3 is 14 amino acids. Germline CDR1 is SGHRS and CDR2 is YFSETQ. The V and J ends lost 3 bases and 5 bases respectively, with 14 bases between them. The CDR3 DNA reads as TGCGCCAGCAGCTCCCAGGGGTCTAGTGAGACCCAGTACTTC. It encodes CASSSQGSSETQYF.

This CDR3 reads CASSLGFSGISYEQYF. The CDR3 DNA reads as TGTGCCAGCAGCTTAGGGTTTAGCGGGATCTCCTACGAGCAGTACTTC. The V gene is TRBV7-2, the J gene TRBJ2-7; 8 bases are a match to TRBD2. Germline values: CDR1 SGHTA, CDR2 FQGNSA. The CDR3 length is 16 residues. V dropped 1 base and J dropped 0; count of bases not matched to a gene: 5.

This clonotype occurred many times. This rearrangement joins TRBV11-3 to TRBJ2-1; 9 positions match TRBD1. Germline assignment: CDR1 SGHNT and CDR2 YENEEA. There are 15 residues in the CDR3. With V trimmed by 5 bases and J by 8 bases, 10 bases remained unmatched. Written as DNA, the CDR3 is TGTGCCAGCAGCCCAGGGGTACAGGGGGCCTATGAGCAGTTCTTC. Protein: CASSPGVQGAYEQFF.

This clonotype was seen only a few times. The chain's CDR3 is CASSWTGSGDEQYF. The CDR3, as DNA: TGCGCCAGCAGCTGGACCGGATCGGGGGACGAGCAGTACTTC. The J gene is TRBJ2-7, the V gene TRBV5-1; D perhaps matches TRBD2 (6 bases). Trimming removed 3 bases at V and 5 bases at J, with 15 bases between. CDR3 size: 14 residues. Germline V CDR1 and CDR2: SGHRS, YFSETQ.

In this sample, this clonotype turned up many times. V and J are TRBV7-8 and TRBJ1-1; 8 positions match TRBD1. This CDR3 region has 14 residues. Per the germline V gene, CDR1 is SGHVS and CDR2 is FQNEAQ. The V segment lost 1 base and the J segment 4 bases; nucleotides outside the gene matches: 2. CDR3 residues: CASSLGTGSTEAFF. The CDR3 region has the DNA TGTGCCAGCAGCTTAGGGACAGGGTCCACTGAAGCTTTCTTT.